This TCR beta chain was profiled in a study of cytotoxic CD8 clonotypes in ibrutinib-treated CLL. Study-level background: Once patients had received a median approximately eleven months of treatment, range 6 to 36, response samples were obtained. The study's findings and limits: The study found clonality rose at ibrutinib response, then fell toward baseline at progression.

The CDR3 loop spans 14 amino acids. Germline V gene data show CDR1 as SGHAT and CDR2 as FQNNGV. Trimming took 6 bases from V and 6 from J, leaving 18 bases between them. The intended depth for sequencing was 1 in 200,000 to 1 in 1 million T cells. Only in-frame clones appear in the TCRdb table, and some are missing; sequencing was by immunoSEQ multiplex PCR. The sample has roughly 250,000 clones, about three quarters seen once; the top ten hold 15%. With respect to this clone: The antigen remains undetermined.

The chain joins TRBV11-2 to TRBJ2-7; possibly TRBD1 or TRBD2 for D (5 bases each). The sample here was PBMCs, taken after 24 months of ibrutinib treatment. The TCR was taken from a human donor with chronic lymphocytic leukemia. The CDR3 protein is CASSLIWDASEQYF. The CDR3 DNA reads as TGTGCCAGCAGTTTAATCTGGGACGCCAGCGAGCAGTACTTC.